This T cell receptor beta chain was obtained from a study of T cell responses to AZD1222 COVID-19 vaccine (dated by TCRdb to about 2021). As for the study more broadly: AZD1222 recipients whose second dose came at about 4 weeks and those whose second dose came at about 12 weeks were combined into one group, since spike-specific TCR depth and breadth did not differ between the two schedules. A total of 230 to 250 trial participants underwent TCR sequencing, of whom 207 received two doses of AZD1222 and some 26 received two doses of the MenACWY control vaccine. Trial participants were enrolled by age into subgroups of 18-55, 56-69 and 70-plus years, and around 140, 26 and 57 TCR-sequenced participants, respectively, were included in these subgroups. What the research found in general, with its limitations: Only five or six AZD1222 recipients were SARS-CoV-2 seropositive at baseline, limiting conclusions about previously exposed vaccinees. A significant rise in spike-specific TCR breadth and depth was observed after two AZD1222 doses relative to day 0 and relative to MenACWY recipients. The 56-69-year group was small, and its depth increase did not reach significance, likely because of low power. Because no day 14 peak-response samples were available, the repertoires could be characterized only after the peak T cell response. Participants were mostly white British, with more females than males. The authors suggested clonal diversity may have been underestimated. Vaccine-associated CD4 TCRs spanned the whole spike protein, with dominant responses in regions 160-218 and 743-854. Reportedly, close to half of the unique spike-specific TCRs recognized epitopes lying outside the regions that are mutated in the B.1.351 and B.1.1.7 variants.

Relative to germline, V is missing 6 bases and J is missing 15 bases, with 13 bases of the junction outside any gene match. Taken from the germline V gene, the CDR1 and CDR2 loops are ENHRY and SYGVKD. The cysteine opens and the phenylalanine closes a CDR3 of 13 amino acids. Only the CDR3 part of the read is kept: 39 bases, read in frame from the first base. The CDR3 regions of human TCRbeta chains were analyzed by immunosequencing. As for how the authors treated the data: TCRs in the repertoires were compared against a reference library of SARS-CoV-2-specific TCRs that had been generated with the MIRA antigen-specificity platform. Breadth meant the fraction of unique TCRs that were SARS-CoV-2-associated, whereas depth meant the fraction of total T cells that were SARS-CoV-2-associated. Each spike-specific TCR was assigned to its reactive spike region and to a CD4 or CD8 class using the MIRA data. Log10-transformed breadth and depth values were compared by one-way ANOVA with Sidak's multiple comparisons tests. TCRdb's version of the immuneACCESS table is confined to in-frame rearrangements and falls short of the full clone set. An unresolved V gene accounts for under half of the shortfall where checked; the remainder is of unknown origin. Clone size and V and J calls were adopted from that table, with D and trimming inferred from the DNA. For this sample the table gives under 150,000 clones, of which 75% to 95% were detected only once. Together, the top ten hold more than 3% of the sample.

The time point label, as the study defines it: baseline before first vaccination. Vaccinee samples came from UK trials COV001 and COV002, including a single-blind randomized controlled phase 2/3 trial of AZD1222 (ChAdOx1 nCoV-19) in healthy adults. For TCRbeta chain sequencing, PBMC samples from trial participants were taken at day 0 and at day 28 after the second dose. About this clone: No cognate antigen has been identified for it. Base qualities are not provided; no much larger clone lies one nucleotide away.

This receptor chain uses TRBV10-3 and TRBJ2-1; TRBD2 agrees with 8 junctional bases. The sample here was peripheral blood, taken on day 0 of AZD1222 vaccination. This clonotype originated in an adult in good health. The CDR3 has the sequence CAIRPEVGRARFF. The DNA is TGTGCCATCAGGCCCGAGGTCGGGAGGGCCCGGTTCTTC.